Following are 30 T cell receptor beta chains from one sample sequenced in a study of blood T cells in healthy people across ages. The second PCR ran roughly 7 to 12 cycles with a sample-barcoded 5' primer and J-beta primers. TCRdb itself ran the 5' RACE reads through MiXCR, one entry per CDR3 protein. The table records about a million distinct CDR3 sequences, 45% to 60% of them present only once. The specimen was blood. These TCRs come from a woman aged 60-70 years in good health.

Concerning this clonotype: One junction end disagrees with the germline gene, perhaps due to a read error. V and J are TRBV7-2 and TRBJ2-3; D possibly corresponds to TRBD1 (6 bases). CDR3 length: 19 amino acids. Looked up from germline, CDR1 is SGHTA and CDR2 is FQGNSA. The CDR3 bases are TGTGCCAGCAGCTTAGTTCTAAGGATGGGGGCAGTTCTCACAGATGCGCAGTATTTT. This sequence encodes CASSLVLRMGAVLTDAQYF.

The sample holds one count of this clonotype. The rearrangement joins TRBV28 to TRBJ2-4, with 13 bases fitting TRBD2. The J segment lost 2 bases and the V segment lost 3 bases, leaving 7 bases of the junction unmatched. The CDR3 is 18 residues long. The germline CDR1 and CDR2 sequences are MDHEN and SYDVKM. CDR3 region: CASSFDGLAGVTKNIQYF. DNA of the CDR3: TGTGCCAGCAGTTTCGACGGACTAGCGGGAGTAACCAAAAACATTCAGTACTTC.

The V gene is TRBV5-4, the J gene TRBJ1-2, with no clear D. This CDR3 region has 11 residues. Germline CDR1 reads SGHNT; CDR2 reads YYREEE (reference sequence). The germline V and J ends were trimmed by 6 bases and 5 bases, with 8 bases remaining between them. CDR3 in DNA: TGTGCCAGCAACGGGAATTATGGCTACACCTTC. Its translation is CASNGNYGYTF.

The chain couples TRBV12-3 or TRBV12-4 to TRBJ1-2; possible D gene TRBD1, 5 bases. Trimming pared 0 bases from V and 7 bases from J, leaving 9 bases between. This CDR3 region has 13 residues. This CDR3 reads CASSLAGAGGYTF. As DNA, the CDR3 is TGTGCCAGCAGTTTAGCAGGGGCTGGTGGCTACACCTTC.

CDR3 sequence: CASSFRGQRSTDTQYF. The CDR3, as DNA: TGTGCCAGCAGTTTCAGGGGGCAAAGAAGCACAGATACGCAGTATTTT. V usage is TRBV6-2 or TRBV6-3 and J usage is TRBJ2-3; TRBD1 aligns across 8 bases. Per germline, CDR1 MNHEY and CDR2 SVGEGT. The CDR3 contains 16 residues. With V trimmed by 4 bases and J by 0 bases, 6 bases remained unmatched.

The chain links TRBV29-1 to TRBJ2-7; 11 bases fit TRBD1. The V gene end was trimmed by 3 bases and the J gene end by 7 bases; junction bases not matched to a gene: 11. CDR3 length equals 15 residues. Per the germline V gene, CDR1 is SQVTM and CDR2 is ANQGSEA. The CDR3 spells CSVDIWGTGGDEQYF. DNA of the CDR3: TGCAGCGTTGACATTTGGGGGACAGGGGGGGATGAGCAGTACTTC.

This clonotype has more than one count but fewer than ten. An end of the junction differs from the germline gene, which may be a read error. The V call is TRBV7-2, the J call TRBJ2-5; D not resolved. From germline, CDR1 is SGHTA and CDR2 FQGNSA. The CDR3 has 14 amino acids. CDR3 DNA sequence: TGTGCCAGCAGTTTAGGGCCGATCCAAGAGACCCAGTACTTC. This sequence encodes CASSLGPIQETQYF. The complete variable domain, with remaining parts taken from reference TRBV7-2 and TRBJ2-5, reads GAGVSQSPSNKVTEKGKDVELRCDPISGHTALYWYRQSLGQGLEFLIYFQGNSAPDKSGLPSDRFSAERTGGSVSTLTIQRTQQEDSAVYLCASSLGPIQETQYFGPGTRLLVL.

The V call is TRBV7-8, the J call TRBJ2-1; 9 bases map to TRBD2. Germline trimming cut 3 bases from V and 5 bases from J; bases unmatched to any gene: 14. CDR1 and CDR2 from the germline V gene are SGHVS and FQNEAQ. The CDR3 has 18 amino acids. DNA of the CDR3: TGTGCCAGCAGCTTTGGGCTAGCGGGGCCAAAGGCAAACAATGAGCAGTTCTTC. This encodes CASSFGLAGPKANNEQFF.

The rearrangement joins TRBV15 to TRBJ2-7; D gene ambiguous. CDR3 length: 14 amino acids. Trimming took 0 bases from V and 7 from J, leaving 13 bases between them. Per germline, CDR1 LNHNV and CDR2 YYDKDF (reference sequence). The CDR3 nucleotides read TGTGCCACCAGCAGAGATAAGTCAGCCCGGGAGCAGTACTTC. Protein product: CATSRDKSAREQYF.

This rearrangement joins TRBV29-1 to TRBJ2-1; D uncertain. Germline CDR1 reads SQVTM; CDR2 reads ANQGSEA. V was clipped by 6 bases and J by 7 bases, with 10 bases between them. This CDR3 has 11 amino acids. The CDR3 loop is CSVDSRNEQFF. Written as DNA, the CDR3 is TGCAGCGTCGATAGCAGGAATGAGCAGTTCTTC.

The genes are TRBV6-6 and TRBJ2-4; D ambiguous. From germline, CDR1 is MNHNY and CDR2 SVGAGI (reference sequence). Between the trimmed V and J ends, which lost 0 bases and 5 bases, there was a span of 8 bases. This CDR3 has 14 amino acids. CDR3 in DNA: TGTGCCAGCAGTTACTCGAGTCTGGAAAACATTCAGTACTTC. Its protein product is CASSYSSLENIQYF.

This sequence joins TRBV5-6 and TRBJ2-1; TRBD2 matches at 9 bases. The CDR3 loop spans 17 amino acids. Germline V CDR1 and CDR2: SGHDT, YYEEEE. Trimming took 0 bases from V and 2 from J; bases not matched to a gene: 6. In DNA, the CDR3 is TGTGCCAGCAGCTTGGGGTTCGGACTAGCGACCTACAATGAGCAGTTCTTC. This gives the protein CASSLGFGLATYNEQFF.

This chain links TRBV20-1 with TRBJ1-2, with 7 bases that match TRBD1. V was pared by 3 bases and J by 6 bases, with 7 bases of the junction left unmatched. Germline assignment: CDR1 DFQATT and CDR2 SNEGSKA (reference sequence). This CDR3 has 13 amino acids. Here the CDR3 DNA reads TGCAGTGCTAGTCCGACAGGGATGGATGGCTACACCTTC. Its protein is CSASPTGMDGYTF.

The CDR3 region is CASSVAGERGEQYF. The CDR3 DNA follows: TGTGCCAGCAGTGTAGCGGGAGAAAGAGGTGAGCAGTACTTC. V usage is TRBV2 and J usage is TRBJ2-5; 9 bases map to TRBD2. The trim removed 4 bases at V and 11 bases at J, leaving 11 bases unmatched. This CDR3 region has 14 residues. Germline V gene lookup returns CDR1 SNHLY and CDR2 FYNNEI.

V usage is TRBV7-2 and J usage is TRBJ2-1; 8 bases agree with TRBD1. This CDR3 comprises 12 residues. Germline trimming cut 4 bases from V and 14 bases from J; bases unmatched to any gene: 7. CDR1 is SGHTA and CDR2 is FQGNSA in the germline V gene. CDR3 bases: TGTGCCAGCAGCTCGAGGACAGGGAAGGAGTTCTTC. Translated, it gives CASSSRTGKEFF.

This clonotype was detected only a few times. The gene calls are TRBV6-6 and TRBJ2-7; possible D gene TRBD1, 5 bases. V was trimmed by 5 bases and J by 4 bases, leaving 15 bases between them. This CDR3 is built from 14 residues. Germline values: CDR1 MNHNY, CDR2 SVGAGI (reference sequence). DNA for the CDR3: TGTGCCAGCAGTACACAGGACCTCTTTTACGAGCAGTACTTC. Its protein is CASSTQDLFYEQYF.

This clonotype was seen just once. The chain carries TRBV30 and TRBJ2-7; D unresolved. Trimming shortened V by 2 bases and J by 2 bases, and 16 bases separated the two germline ends. Germline assignment: CDR1 GTSNPN and CDR2 SVGIG (reference sequence). CDR3 size: 15 residues. The CDR3 loop reads CAWSLNTDPTYEQYF. CDR3 coding DNA: TGTGCCTGGAGTCTTAACACGGACCCCACCTACGAGCAGTACTTC. Using reference TRBV30 and TRBJ2-7 for the parts outside the CDR3, the full variable domain is SQTIHQWPATLVQPVGSPLSLECTVEGTSNPNLYWYRQAAGRGLQLLFYSVGIGQISSEVPQNLSASRPQDRQFILSSKKLLLSDSGFYLCAWSLNTDPTYEQYFGPGTRLTVT.

The chain employs TRBV5-1 and TRBJ2-5; 7 bases align to TRBD2. V shed 5 bases, J shed 1 base, and the junction held 8 bases outside the gene matches. The CDR3 is 15 amino acids. Germline loops: CDR1 SGHRS, CDR2 YFSETQ. DNA of the CDR3: TGCGCCAGCAGAGGAAGGCGGGAGAGCCAAGAGACCCAGTACTTC. Translation gives CASRGRRESQETQYF.

V usage is TRBV15 and J usage is TRBJ1-4; D not certain. Germline V gene data show CDR1 as LNHNV and CDR2 as YYDKDF (reference sequence). V was clipped by 0 bases and J by 6 bases, with 5 bases between them. The CDR3 runs 13 residues. The CDR3 protein is CATSREIDEKLFF. DNA of the CDR3: TGTGCCACCAGCAGAGAGATAGATGAAAAACTGTTTTTT.

The chain uses TRBV29-1 and TRBJ2-1; 7 positions agree with TRBD2. The V segment lost 4 bases and the J segment 6 bases; nucleotides outside the gene matches: 9. CDR3 length: 14 amino acids. Germline V gene lookup returns CDR1 SQVTM and CDR2 ANQGSEA. The CDR3 nucleotides are TGCAGCGTTGGAAACGCGGGAGCCTCCAATGAGCAGTTCTTC. Its translation is CSVGNAGASNEQFF.

A few counts support this clonotype. The gene calls are TRBV11-2 and TRBJ2-5; tentatively, D is TRBD2 (6 bases). TRBJ2-1 explains the end of the DNA better; the J call may be wrong. This CDR3 is built from 13 residues. Germline V lookup: CDR1 SGHAT, CDR2 FQNNGV. The DNA for the CDR3 is TGTGCCAGCAGCTTAAGTCGGCGGGACTCCCAGTTCTTC. Protein: CASSLSRRDSQFF.

The chain links TRBV7-9 to TRBJ2-5; D is possibly TRBD1 or TRBD2 (5 bases each). Germline CDR1 SEHNR, CDR2 FQNEAQ (reference sequence). Trimming took 5 bases from V and 4 from J, leaving 14 bases between them. The CDR3 sequence is 14 residues long. CDR3 nucleotide sequence: TGTGCCAGCAGCCGTGGGGGAAGTTTAGAGACCCAGTACTTC. This codes for CASSRGGSLETQYF.

This clonotype was detected only a few times. This chain uses TRBV20-1 with TRBJ2-7; 9 positions match TRBD2. CDR3 length: 17 residues. CDR1 DFQATT and CDR2 SNEGSKA come from the germline V gene (reference sequence). The junction had 20 bases not matched to a gene; V was cut back by 6 bases and J by 5 bases. CDR3 region: CSAVLPFSTSGPHEQYF. The CDR3 bases are TGCAGTGCCGTCCTCCCTTTCTCGACTAGCGGTCCACACGAGCAGTACTTC.

This clonotype was seen at least ten times. In DNA, the CDR3 is TGCGCCAGCAGCCAGCGGGGAAACCAAGAGACCCAGTACTTC. This sequence encodes CASSQRGNQETQYF. This chain uses TRBV4-1 with TRBJ2-5, with D possibly matching TRBD2 (6 bases). CDR3 length: 14 residues. V dropped 3 bases and J dropped 0 bases, with 8 bases sitting between them. Germline CDR1 MGHRA, CDR2 YSYEKL.

V usage is TRBV24-1 and J usage is TRBJ2-5, with 8 bases identical to TRBD1. There are 12 residues in the CDR3. Trimming at V came to 7 bases and at J to 11 bases, leaving 8 bases not matched to a gene. CDR1 KGHDR and CDR2 SFDVKD come from the germline V gene. CDR3 sequence reads: CATRDRGPEQYF. The CDR3 coding sequence is TGTGCCACCAGAGACAGGGGTCCTGAGCAGTACTTC.

The sample holds a few counts of this clonotype. The CDR3 DNA reads as TGTGCCAGCAGAATCTATTCGGGACAGGGCTACGAGCAGTACTTC. This encodes CASRIYSGQGYEQYF. The genes are TRBV6-1 and TRBJ2-7; 9 bases are shared with TRBD1. The CDR3 has 15 amino acids. The trim removed 6 bases at V and 3 bases at J, leaving 9 bases unmatched. Germline CDR1 reads MNHNS; CDR2 reads SASEGT.

Turning to this clonotype: One end of the junction is discordant with germline, which a read error may explain. The chain employs TRBV27 and TRBJ2-7; D ambiguous. This CDR3 has 13 residues. Germline V gene data show CDR1 as MNHEY and CDR2 as SMNVEV (reference sequence). Written as DNA, the CDR3 is TGTGCCAGCAGTTTATTTGGCTCCCACGAGCAGTACTTC. It encodes CASSLFGSHEQYF.

This clonotype was counted between two and nine times. This rearrangement joins TRBV5-1 to TRBJ2-7, with 8 bases fitting TRBD2. The CDR3 totals 19 residues. Germline loops: CDR1 SGHRS, CDR2 YFSETQ. V shed 0 bases and J 1 base; nucleotides not matched to a gene: 15. Written as DNA, the CDR3 is TGCGCCAGCAGCTTGGAGGGTAGCGGGGCTATTTTGAGTTCCTACGAGCAGTACTTC. It encodes CASSLEGSGAILSSYEQYF.

The chain links TRBV6-1 to TRBJ2-3; the match to TRBD1 covers 8 bases. This CDR3 has 17 amino acids. Trimming at V came to 8 bases and at J to 2 bases, leaving 15 bases not matched to a gene. Germline loops: CDR1 MNHNS, CDR2 SASEGT. For the CDR3, the DNA is TGTGCCAGCGCTCTCGCAGGACAGGGCCCCAACACAGATACGCAGTATTTT. Translated: CASALAGQGPNTDTQYF.

The gene calls are TRBV7-2 and TRBJ1-5, with D perhaps TRBD1 (6 bases). The V end was cut by 5 bases, the J end by 6 bases, with 14 bases between. Germline V gene data show CDR1 as SGHTA and CDR2 as FQGNSA. The CDR3 has 14 residues. The CDR3 here is CASSRNRVGQPQHF. CDR3 DNA sequence: TGTGCCAGCAGCCGCAACAGGGTGGGTCAGCCCCAGCATTTT.